This TCR beta chain was sequenced during a study of shared clonotypes between healthy human individuals. Some clones are missing from TCRdb's copy, which holds only in-frame ones; the method was immunoSEQ multiplex PCR. There are 660,000 or so clones in the sample; around 96% occur only once, and less than 0.13% lies in the top ten. The naive CD8 fraction comprised CD45RO-negative cells positively selected for CCR7 and excluded terminally differentiated effector memory CD45RA+ cells. The CDR3 has 18 residues. With 0 bases clipped from V and 5 bases from J, the junction kept 12 bases outside the gene matches. Germline CDR1 reads ENHRY; CDR2 reads SYGVKD.

The specimen sequenced was naive CD8+ T cells sorted from blood. The rearrangement uses TRBV10-3 and TRBJ2-5, with 10 nucleotides matching TRBD1. This clonotype originated in a woman in her thirties in good health. The CDR3 region has the DNA TGTGCCATCAGTGAGTCCGCTTCGCCCGGGACAGGGGTGGAGACCCAGTACTTC. Translated, it gives CAISESASPGTGVETQYF.